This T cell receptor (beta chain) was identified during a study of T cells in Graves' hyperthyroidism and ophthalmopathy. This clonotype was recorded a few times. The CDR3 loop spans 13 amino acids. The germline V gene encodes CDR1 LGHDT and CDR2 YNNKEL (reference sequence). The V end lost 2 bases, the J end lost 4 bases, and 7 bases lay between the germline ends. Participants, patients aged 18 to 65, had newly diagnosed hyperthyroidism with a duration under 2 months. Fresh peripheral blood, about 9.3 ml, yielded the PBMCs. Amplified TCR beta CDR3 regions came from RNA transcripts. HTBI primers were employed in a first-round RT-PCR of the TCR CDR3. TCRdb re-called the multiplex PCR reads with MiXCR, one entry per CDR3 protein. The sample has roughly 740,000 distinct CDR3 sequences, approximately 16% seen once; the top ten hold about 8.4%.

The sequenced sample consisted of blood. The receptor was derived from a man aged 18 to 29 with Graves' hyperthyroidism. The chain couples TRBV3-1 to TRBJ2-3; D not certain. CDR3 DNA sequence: TGTGCCAGCAGCCAACCCCAGGCAGATACGCAGTATTTT. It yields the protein CASSQPQADTQYF.